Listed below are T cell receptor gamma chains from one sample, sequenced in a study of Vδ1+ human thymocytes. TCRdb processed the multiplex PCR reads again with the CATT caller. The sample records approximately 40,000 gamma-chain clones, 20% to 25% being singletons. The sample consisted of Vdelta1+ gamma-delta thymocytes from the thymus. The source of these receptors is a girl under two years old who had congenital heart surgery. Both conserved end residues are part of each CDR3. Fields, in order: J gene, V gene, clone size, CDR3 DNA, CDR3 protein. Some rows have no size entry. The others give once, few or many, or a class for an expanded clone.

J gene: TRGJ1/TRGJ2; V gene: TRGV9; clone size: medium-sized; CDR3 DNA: TGTGCCTTGTGGGAGGTTTATAAGAAACTCTTT; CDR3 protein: CALWEVYKKLF
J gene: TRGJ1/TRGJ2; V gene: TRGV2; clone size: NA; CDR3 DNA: TGTGCCACCTGGGACGGCCCCTTCCAGAATTATTATAAGAAACTCTTT; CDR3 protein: CATWDGPFQNYYKKLF
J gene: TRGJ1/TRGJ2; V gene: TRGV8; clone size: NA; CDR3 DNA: TGTGCCACCTGGGCACCCTCTCGTAAGAAACTCTTT; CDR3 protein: CATWAPSRKKLF
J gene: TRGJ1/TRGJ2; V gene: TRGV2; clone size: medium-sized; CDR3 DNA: TGTGCCACCTGGGACGGACCGAATTATTATAAGAAACTCTTT; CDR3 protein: CATWDGPNYYKKLF
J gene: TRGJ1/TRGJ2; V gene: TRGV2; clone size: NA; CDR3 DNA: TGTGCCACCTGGGACGGGCCGGGGACAACGCCTTATTATAAGAAACTCTTT; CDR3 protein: CATWDGPGTTPYYKKLF
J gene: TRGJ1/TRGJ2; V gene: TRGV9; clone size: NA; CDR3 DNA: TGTGCCTTGTGGGAGGTGTGTGGCTATTATAAGAAACTCTTT; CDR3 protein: CALWEVCGYYKKLF
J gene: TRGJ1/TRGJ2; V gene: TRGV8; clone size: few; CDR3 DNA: TGTGCCACCTGGGAGTCGGAGAAACTCTTT; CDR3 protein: CATWESEKLF
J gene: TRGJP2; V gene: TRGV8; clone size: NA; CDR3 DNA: TGTGCCACCTGGGATAGGCCTGGCGGTAGTGATTGGATCAAGACGTTT; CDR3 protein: CATWDRPGGSDWIKTF
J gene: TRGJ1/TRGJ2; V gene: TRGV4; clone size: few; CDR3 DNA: TGTGCCACCTGGGATGGGCCTGAGCAGAAACTCTTT; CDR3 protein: CATWDGPEQKLF
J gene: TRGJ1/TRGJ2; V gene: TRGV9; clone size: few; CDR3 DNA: TGTGCCTTGTGGGAGAAATATAAGAAACTCTTT; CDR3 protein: CALWEKYKKLF
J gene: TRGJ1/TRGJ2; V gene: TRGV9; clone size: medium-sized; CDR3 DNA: TGTGCCTTGTGGGAGTCGAATTATTATAAGAAACTCTTT; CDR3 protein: CALWESNYYKKLF
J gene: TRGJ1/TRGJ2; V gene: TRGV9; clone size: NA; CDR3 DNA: TGTGCCTTGTGGGAGGTGTTTATTTATTATAAGAAACTCTTT; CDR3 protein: CALWEVFIYYKKLF
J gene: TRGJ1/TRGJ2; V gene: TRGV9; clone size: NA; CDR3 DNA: TGTGCCTTGTGGGAGGCTAACGGCTATAAGAAACTCTTT; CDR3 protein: CALWEANGYKKLF
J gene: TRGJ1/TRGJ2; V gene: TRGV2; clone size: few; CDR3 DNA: TGTGCCACCTGGGACGGGCCCTTGCTCTTT; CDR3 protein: CATWDGPLLF
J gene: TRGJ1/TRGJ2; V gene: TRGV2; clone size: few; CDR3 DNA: TGTGCCACCTGGGACGGGAGGAGGAGGAAACTCTTT; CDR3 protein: CATWDGRRRKLF
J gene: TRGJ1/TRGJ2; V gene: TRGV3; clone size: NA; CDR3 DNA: TGTGCCACCTGGGACTGCACCCCAGATTATTATAAGAAACTCTTT; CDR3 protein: CATWDCTPDYYKKLF
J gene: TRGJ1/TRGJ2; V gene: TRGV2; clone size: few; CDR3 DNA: TGTGCCACCTGGGACGGGCGAAAGGGGAAACTCTTT; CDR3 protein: CATWDGRKGKLF
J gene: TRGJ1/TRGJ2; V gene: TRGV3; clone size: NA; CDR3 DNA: TGTGCCACCTGGGACAGGCTAAACTATTATAAGAAACTCTTT; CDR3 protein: CATWDRLNYYKKLF
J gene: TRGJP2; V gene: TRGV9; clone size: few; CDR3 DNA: TGTGCCTTGTGGGAGGTGTCGGGGAGTAGTGATTGGATCAAGACGTTT; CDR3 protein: CALWEVSGSSDWIKTF
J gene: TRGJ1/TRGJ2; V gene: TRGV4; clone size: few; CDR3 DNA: TGTGCCACCTGGGATGCCGCGCATTATTATAAGAAACTCTTT; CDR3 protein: CATWDAAHYYKKLF
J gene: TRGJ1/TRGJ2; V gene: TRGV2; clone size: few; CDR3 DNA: TGTGCCATCTGGGACGGTTACAAGAAACTCTTT; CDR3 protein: CAIWDGYKKLF
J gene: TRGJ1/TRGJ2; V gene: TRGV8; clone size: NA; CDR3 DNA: TGTGCCACCTGGGATAGATCTGATTATTATAAGAAACTCTTT; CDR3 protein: CATWDRSDYYKKLF
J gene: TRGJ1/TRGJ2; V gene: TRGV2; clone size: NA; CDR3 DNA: TGTGCCACCTGGGACAGGCCGCGAACTTATTATAAGAAACTCTTT; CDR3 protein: CATWDRPRTYYKKLF
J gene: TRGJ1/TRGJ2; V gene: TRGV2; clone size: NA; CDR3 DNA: TGTGCCACCTGGGACGGGCGGAAGGATAAGAAACTCTTT; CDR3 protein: CATWDGRKDKKLF
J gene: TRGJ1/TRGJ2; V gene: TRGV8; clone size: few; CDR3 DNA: TGTGCCACCTGGGATAGACATAAGAAACTCTTT; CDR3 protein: CATWDRHKKLF
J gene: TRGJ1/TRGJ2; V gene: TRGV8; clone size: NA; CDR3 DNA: TGTGCCACCTGGGATAGTATGTTTGTTTATTATAAGAAACTCTTT; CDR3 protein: CATWDSMFVYYKKLF
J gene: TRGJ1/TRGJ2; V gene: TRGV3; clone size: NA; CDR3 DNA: TGTGCCACCTGGGACAGGGAGGGACTCTTT; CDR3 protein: CATWDREGLF
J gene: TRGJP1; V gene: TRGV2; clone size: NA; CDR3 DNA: TGTGCCACCTGGGACGGGCCGGAGGGTACCACTGGTTGGTTCAAGATATTT; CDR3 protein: CATWDGPEGTTGWFKIF
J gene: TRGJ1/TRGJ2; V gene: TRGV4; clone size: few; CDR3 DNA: TGTGCCACCTGGGATTTGGGTGATTATAAGAAACTCTTT; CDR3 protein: CATWDLGDYKKLF
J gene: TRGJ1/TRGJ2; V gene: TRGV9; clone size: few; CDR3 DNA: TGTGCCTTGTGGGAGGTAAATTCTTATTATAAGAAACTCTTT; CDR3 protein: CALWEVNSYYKKLF
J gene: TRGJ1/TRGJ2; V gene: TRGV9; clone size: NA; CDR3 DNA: TGTGCCTTGTGGGAGGAAAAACCTTTAAACCATTATAAGAAACTCTTT; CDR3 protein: CALWEEKPLNHYKKLF
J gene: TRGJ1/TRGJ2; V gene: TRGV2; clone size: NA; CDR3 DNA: TGTGCCACCTGGGACGGCGGGGGATATTATAAGAAACTCTTT; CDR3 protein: CATWDGGGYYKKLF
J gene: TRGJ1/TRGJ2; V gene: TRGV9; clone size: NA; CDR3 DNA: TGTGCCTTGTGGGAGGCTGGCGGGGGACCCTGGTATAAGAAACTCTTT; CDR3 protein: CALWEAGGGPWYKKLF
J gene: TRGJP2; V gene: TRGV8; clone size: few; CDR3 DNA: TGTGCCACCTGGGATAAAGTTGGTGATTGGATCAAGACGTTT; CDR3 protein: CATWDKVGDWIKTF
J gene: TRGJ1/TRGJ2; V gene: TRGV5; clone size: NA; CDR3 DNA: TGTGCCACCAAACGGCAGTCTTTATTCTTT; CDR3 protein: CATKRQSLFF
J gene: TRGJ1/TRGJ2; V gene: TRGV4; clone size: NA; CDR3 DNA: TGTGCCACCTGGGATGGGCGTGGGTATTATAAGAAACTCTTT; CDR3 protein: CATWDGRGYYKKLF
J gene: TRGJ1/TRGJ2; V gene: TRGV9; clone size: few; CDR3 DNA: TGTGCCTTGTGGGAGGTGCAAGCGAATTATTATAAGAAACTCTTT; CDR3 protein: CALWEVQANYYKKLF
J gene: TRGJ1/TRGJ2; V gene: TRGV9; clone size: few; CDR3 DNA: TGTGCCTTGTGGGAGCAATCCGCTGCGCAGGGGAAACTCTTT; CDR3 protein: CALWEQSAAQGKLF
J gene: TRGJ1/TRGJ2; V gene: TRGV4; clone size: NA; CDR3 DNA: TGTGCCACCTGGGATGCCCCTCAGGGCTATAAGAAACTCTTT; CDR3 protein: CATWDAPQGYKKLF
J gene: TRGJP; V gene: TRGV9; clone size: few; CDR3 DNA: TGTGCCTTGTGGGAGGTGAACCAAGAGTTGGGCAAAAAAATCAAGGTATTT; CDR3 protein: CALWEVNQELGKKIKVF
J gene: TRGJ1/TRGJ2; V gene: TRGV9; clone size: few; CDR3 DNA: TGTGCCTTGTGGGAGGTGCACGCGGATTATTATAAGAAACTCTTT; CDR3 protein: CALWEVHADYYKKLF
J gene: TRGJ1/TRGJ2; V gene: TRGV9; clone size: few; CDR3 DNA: TGTGCCTTGTGGGAGCAAACCCATTATAAGAAACTCTTT; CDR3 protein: CALWEQTHYKKLF
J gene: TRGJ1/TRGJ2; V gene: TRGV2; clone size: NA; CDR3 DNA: TGTGCCACCTGGGGCGGGTATTTTAAACTCTTT; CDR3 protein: CATWGGYFKLF
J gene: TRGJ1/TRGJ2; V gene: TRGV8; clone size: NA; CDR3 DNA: TGTGCCACCTGGGATACCACCAATTATTATAAGAAACTCTTT; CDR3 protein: CATWDTTNYYKKLF
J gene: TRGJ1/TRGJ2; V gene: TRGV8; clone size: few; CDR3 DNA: TGTGCCACCTGGGATCCCCTTTATTATAAGAAACTCTTT; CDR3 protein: CATWDPLYYKKLF
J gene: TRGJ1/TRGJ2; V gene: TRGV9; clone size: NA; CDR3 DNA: TGTGCCTTGTGGGAGGTTGGGAATTATTATAAGAAACTCTTT; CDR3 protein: CALWEVGNYYKKLF
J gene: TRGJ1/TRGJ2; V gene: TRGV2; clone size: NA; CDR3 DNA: TGTGCCACCTGGGACGCCCCGACCGATTATTATAAGAAACTCTTT; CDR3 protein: CATWDAPTDYYKKLF
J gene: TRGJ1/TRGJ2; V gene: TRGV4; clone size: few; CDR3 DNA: TGTGCCACCTGGGATGGCAAAGGGTATAAGAAACTCTTT; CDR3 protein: CATWDGKGYKKLF
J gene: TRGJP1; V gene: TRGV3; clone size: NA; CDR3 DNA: TGTGCCACCTGGGACAGGCTGTATGGCACTGGTTGGTTCAAGATATTT; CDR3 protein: CATWDRLYGTGWFKIF
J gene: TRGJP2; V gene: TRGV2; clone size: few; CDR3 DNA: TGTGCCACCTGGGCGAGTAGTGATTGGATCAAGACGTTT; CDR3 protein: CATWASSDWIKTF
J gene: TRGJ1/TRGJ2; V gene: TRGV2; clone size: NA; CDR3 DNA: TGCGCCACCTGGGACAATGGGCGGCAGAAACTCTTT; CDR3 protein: CATWDNGRQKLF
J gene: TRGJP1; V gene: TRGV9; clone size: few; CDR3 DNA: TGTGCCTTGTGGGAGGTGCGGGGTTGGTTCAAGATATTT; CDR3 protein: CALWEVRGWFKIF
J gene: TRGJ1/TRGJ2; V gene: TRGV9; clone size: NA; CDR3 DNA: TGTGCCTTGTGGGAGGTGCACACCCATCCCCCAAATAAGAAACTCTTT; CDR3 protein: CALWEVHTHPPNKKLF
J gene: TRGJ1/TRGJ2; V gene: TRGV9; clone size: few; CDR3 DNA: TGTGCCTTGTGGCTGCTTTATTATAAGAAACTCTTT; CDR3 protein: CALWLLYYKKLF